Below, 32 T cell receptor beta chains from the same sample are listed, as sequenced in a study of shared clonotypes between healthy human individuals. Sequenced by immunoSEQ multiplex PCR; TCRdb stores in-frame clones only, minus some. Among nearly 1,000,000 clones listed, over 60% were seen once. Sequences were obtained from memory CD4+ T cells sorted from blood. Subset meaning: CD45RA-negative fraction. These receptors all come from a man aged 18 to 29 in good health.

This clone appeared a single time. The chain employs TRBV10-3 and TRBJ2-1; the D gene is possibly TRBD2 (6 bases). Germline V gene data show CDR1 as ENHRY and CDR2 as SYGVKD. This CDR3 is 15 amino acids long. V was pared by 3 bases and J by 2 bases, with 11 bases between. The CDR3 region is CAISEGGKTYNEQFF. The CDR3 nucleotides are TGTGCCATCAGTGAAGGCGGGAAGACCTACAATGAGCAGTTCTTC.

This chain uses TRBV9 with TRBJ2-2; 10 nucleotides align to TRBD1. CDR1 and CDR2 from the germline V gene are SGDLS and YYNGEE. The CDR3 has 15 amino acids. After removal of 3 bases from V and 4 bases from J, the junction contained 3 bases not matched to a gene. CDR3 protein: CASSGGQGTTGELFF. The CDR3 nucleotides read TGTGCCAGCAGCGGGGGACAGGGGACCACCGGGGAGCTGTTTTTT.

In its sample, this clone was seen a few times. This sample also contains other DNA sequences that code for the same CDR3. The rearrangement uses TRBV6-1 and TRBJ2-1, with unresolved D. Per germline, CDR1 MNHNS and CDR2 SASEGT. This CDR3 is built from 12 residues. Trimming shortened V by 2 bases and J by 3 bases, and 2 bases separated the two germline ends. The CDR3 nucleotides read TGTGCCAGCAGTGAACTCTACAATGAGCAGTTCTTC. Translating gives CASSELYNEQFF.

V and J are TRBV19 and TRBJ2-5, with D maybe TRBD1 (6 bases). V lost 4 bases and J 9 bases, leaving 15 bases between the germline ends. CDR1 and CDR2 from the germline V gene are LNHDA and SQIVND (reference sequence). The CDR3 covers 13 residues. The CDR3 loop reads CASSRGGPGAQYF. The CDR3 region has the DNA TGTGCCAGTAGTAGAGGGGGACCGGGCGCCCAGTACTTC.

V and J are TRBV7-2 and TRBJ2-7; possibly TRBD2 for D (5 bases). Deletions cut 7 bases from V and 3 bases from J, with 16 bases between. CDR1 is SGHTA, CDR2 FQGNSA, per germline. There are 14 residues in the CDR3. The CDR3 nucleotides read TGTGCCAGCAAAGAACTCCCGGGGAACTACGAGCAGTACTTC. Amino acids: CASKELPGNYEQYF.

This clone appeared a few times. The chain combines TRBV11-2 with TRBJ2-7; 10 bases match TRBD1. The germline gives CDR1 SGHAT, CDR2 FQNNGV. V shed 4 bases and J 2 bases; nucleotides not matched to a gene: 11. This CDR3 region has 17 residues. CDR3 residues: CASSSRISGTGAYEQYF. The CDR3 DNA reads TGTGCCAGCAGCTCCCGAATTTCCGGGACAGGGGCCTACGAGCAGTACTTC.

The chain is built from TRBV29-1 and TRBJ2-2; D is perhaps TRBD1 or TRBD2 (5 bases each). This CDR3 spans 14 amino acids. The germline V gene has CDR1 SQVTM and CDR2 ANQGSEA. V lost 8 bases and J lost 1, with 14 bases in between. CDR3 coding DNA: TGCAGCTCCCCAAGTGGGGGGAACACCGGGGAGCTGTTTTTT. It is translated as CSSPSGGNTGELFF.

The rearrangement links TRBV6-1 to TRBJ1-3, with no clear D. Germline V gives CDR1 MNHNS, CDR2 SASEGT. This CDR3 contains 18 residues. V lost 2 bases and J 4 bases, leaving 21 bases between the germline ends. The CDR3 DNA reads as TGTGCCAGCAGTGAATTGGTGGTGAGCAACTCTCAAGGAAACACCATATATTTT. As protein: CASSELVVSNSQGNTIYF.

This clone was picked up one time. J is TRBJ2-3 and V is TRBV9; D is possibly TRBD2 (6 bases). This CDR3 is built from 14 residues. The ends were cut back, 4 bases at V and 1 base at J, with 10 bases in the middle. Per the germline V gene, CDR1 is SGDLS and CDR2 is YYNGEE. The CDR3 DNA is TGTGCCAGCAGCAAGGACTACGGCACAGATACGCAGTATTTT. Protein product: CASSKDYGTDTQYF. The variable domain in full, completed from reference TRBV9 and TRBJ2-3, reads DSGVTQTPKHLITATGQRVTLRCSPRSGDLSVYWYQQSLDQGLQFLIQYYNGEERAKGNILERFSAQQFPDLHSELNLSSLELGDSALYFCASSKDYGTDTQYFGPGTRLTVL.

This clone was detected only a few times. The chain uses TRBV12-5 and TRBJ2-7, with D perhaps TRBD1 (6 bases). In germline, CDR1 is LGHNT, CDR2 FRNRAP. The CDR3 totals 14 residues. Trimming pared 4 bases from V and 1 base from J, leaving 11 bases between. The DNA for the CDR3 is TGTGCTAGTGGTTCCGGGACATCTTCCTACGAGCAGTACTTC. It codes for CASGSGTSSYEQYF.

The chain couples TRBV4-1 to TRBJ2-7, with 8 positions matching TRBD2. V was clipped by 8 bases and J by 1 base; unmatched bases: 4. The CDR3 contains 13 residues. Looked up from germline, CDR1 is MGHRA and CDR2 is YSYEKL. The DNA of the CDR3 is TGCGCCAGCGCGGGGGGCAATTCCTACGAGCAGTACTTC. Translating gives CASAGGNSYEQYF.

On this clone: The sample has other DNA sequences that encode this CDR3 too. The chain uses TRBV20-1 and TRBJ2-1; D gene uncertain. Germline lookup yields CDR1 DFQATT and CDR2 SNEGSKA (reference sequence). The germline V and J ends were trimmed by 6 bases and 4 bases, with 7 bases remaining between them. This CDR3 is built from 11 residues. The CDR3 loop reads CSARPYNEQFF. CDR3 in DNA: TGCAGTGCCCGACCTTACAATGAGCAGTTCTTC.

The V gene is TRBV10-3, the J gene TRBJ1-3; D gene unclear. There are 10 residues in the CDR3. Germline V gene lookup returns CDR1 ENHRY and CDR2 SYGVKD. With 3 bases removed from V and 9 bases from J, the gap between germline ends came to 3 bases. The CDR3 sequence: CAISDRTIYF. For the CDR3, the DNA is TGTGCCATCAGTGACCGCACCATATATTTT.

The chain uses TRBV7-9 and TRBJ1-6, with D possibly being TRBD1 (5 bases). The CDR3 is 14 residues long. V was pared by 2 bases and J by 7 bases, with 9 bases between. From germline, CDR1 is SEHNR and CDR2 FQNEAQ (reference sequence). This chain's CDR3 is CASSLQGNNSPLHF. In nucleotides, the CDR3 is TGTGCCAGCAGCTTACAGGGCAACAATTCACCCCTCCACTTT.

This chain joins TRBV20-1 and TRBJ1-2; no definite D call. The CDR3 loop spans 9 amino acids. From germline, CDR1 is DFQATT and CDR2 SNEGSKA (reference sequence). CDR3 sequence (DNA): TGCAGCCCCATACTTGGCTACACCTTC. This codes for CSPILGYTF.

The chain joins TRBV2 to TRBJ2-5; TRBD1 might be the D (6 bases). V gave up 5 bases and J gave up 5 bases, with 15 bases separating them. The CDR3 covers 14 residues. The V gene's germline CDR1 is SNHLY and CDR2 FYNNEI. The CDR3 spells CASSPNRAPETQYF. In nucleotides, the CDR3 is TGTGCCAGCAGTCCTAACAGGGCCCCCGAGACCCAGTACTTC. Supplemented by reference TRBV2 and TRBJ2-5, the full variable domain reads EPEVTQTPSHQVTQMGQEVILRCVPISNHLYFYWYRQILGQKVEFLVSFYNNEISEKSEIFDDQFSVERPDGSNFTLKIRSTKLEDSAMYFCASSPNRAPETQYFGPGTRLLVL.

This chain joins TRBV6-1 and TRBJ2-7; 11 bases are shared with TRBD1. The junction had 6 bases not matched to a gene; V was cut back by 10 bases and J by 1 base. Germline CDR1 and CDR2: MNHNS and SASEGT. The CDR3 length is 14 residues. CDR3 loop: CAITRDRGSYEQYF. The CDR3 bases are TGTGCCATCACAAGGGACAGGGGGTCCTACGAGCAGTACTTC.

CDR3 DNA sequence: TGTGCCAGCAGCCGCCCGGGGTTTGACAATGAGCAGTTCTTC. Translated, it gives CASSRPGFDNEQFF. This rearrangement joins TRBV27 to TRBJ2-1; maybe TRBD2 (5 bases). V lost 6 bases to trimming and J lost 5 bases, with 14 bases between them. CDR3 length equals 14 residues. Germline lookup yields CDR1 MNHEY and CDR2 SMNVEV (reference sequence).

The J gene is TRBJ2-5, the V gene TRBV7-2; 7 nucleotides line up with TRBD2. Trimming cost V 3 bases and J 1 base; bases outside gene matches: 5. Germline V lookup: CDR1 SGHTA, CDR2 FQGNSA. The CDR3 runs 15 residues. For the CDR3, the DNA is TGTGCCAGCAGCTTGATGGCGGGAGTCCAAGAGACCCAGTACTTC. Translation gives CASSLMAGVQETQYF.

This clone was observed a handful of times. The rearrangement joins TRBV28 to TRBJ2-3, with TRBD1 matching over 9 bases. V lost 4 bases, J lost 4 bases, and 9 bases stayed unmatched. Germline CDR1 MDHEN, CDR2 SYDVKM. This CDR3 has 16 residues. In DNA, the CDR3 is TGTGCCAGCAGTTCCCCGGGACAGGGTGGGGCAGATACGCAGTATTTT. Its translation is CASSSPGQGGADTQYF.

In DNA form, the CDR3 reads TGTGCCAGCAGCTTAGGGACAGCCTATAACTATGGCTACACCTTC. Its translation is CASSLGTAYNYGYTF. The chain recombines TRBV11-2 with TRBJ1-2; D is possibly TRBD1 (6 bases). Germline assignment: CDR1 SGHAT and CDR2 FQNNGV. The germline V and J ends were trimmed by 1 base and 1 base, with 10 bases remaining between them. The CDR3 spans 15 residues.

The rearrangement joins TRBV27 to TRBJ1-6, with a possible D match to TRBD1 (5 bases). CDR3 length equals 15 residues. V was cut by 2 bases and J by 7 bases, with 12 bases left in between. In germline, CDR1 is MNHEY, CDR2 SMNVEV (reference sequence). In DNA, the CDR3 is TGTGCCAGCAGTTTAAATGGACGGGACAATTCACCCCTCCACTTT. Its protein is CASSLNGRDNSPLHF.

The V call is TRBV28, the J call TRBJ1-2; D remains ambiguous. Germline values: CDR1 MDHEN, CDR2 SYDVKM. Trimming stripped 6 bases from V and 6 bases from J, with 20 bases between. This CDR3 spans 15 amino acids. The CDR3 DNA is TGTGCCAGCAGGGCCCTCTTTGTCGGGTTAGATGGCTACACCTTC. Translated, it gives CASRALFVGLDGYTF.

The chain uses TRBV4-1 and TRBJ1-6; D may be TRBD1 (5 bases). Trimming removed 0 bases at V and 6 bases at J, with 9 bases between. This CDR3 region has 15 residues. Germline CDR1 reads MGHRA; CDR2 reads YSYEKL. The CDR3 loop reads CASSQDRQGNSPLHF. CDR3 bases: TGCGCCAGCAGCCAAGATCGGCAGGGTAATTCACCCCTCCACTTT.

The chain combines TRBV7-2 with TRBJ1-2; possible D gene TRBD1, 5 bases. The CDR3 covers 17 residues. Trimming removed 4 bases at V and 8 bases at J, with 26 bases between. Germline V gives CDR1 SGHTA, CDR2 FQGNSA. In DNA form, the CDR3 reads TGTGCCAGCAGCTATACTGGAACAGCGGGGGGTAGGCCCGGCTACACCTTC. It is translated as CASSYTGTAGGRPGYTF. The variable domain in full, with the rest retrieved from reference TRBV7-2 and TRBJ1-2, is GAGVSQSPSNKVTEKGKDVELRCDPISGHTALYWYRQSLGQGLEFLIYFQGNSAPDKSGLPSDRFSAERTGGSVSTLTIQRTQQEDSAVYLCASSYTGTAGGRPGYTFGSGTRLTVV.

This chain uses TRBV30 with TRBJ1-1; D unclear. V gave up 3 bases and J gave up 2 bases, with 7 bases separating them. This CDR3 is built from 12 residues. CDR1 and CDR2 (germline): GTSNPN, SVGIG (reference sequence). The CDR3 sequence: CAWSGGNTEAFF. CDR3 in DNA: TGTGCCTGGAGCGGTGGAAACACTGAAGCTTTCTTT.

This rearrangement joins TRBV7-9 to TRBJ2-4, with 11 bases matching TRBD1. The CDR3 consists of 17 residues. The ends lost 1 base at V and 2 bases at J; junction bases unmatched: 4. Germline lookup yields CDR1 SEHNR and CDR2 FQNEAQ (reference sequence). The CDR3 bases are TGTGCCAGCAGCTTAGTTGGACAGGGGGCGACCAAAAACATTCAGTACTTC. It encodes CASSLVGQGATKNIQYF.

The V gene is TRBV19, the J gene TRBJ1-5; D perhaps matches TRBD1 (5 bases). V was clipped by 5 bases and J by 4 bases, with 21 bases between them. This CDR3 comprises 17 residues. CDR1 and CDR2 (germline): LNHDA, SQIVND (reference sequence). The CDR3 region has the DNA TGTGCCAGTAGTTTCGACAAATTGGGGGGATTTAATCAGCCCCAGCATTTT. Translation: CASSFDKLGGFNQPQHF.

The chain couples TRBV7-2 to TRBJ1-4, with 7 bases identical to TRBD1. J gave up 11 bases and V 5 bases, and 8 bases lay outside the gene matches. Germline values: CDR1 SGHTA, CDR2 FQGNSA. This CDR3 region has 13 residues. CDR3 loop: CASSAGQFDKLFF. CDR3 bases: TGTGCCAGCAGCGCGGGACAGTTTGATAAACTGTTTTTT.

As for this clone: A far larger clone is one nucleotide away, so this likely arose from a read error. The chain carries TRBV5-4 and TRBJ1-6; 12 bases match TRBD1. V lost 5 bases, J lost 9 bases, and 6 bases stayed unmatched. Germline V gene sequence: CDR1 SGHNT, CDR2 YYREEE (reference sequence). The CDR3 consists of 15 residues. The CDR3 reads CASRLGQGAGSPLHF. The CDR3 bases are TGTGCCAGCAGACTGGGACAGGGGGCTGGTTCACCCCTCCACTTT.

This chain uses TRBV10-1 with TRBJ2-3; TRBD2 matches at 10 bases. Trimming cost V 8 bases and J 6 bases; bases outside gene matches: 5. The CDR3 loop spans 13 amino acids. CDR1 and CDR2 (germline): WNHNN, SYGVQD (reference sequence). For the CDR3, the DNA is TGCGCCAGCGGGCTAGCGGGAGCCGATACGCAGTATTTT. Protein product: CASGLAGADTQYF.

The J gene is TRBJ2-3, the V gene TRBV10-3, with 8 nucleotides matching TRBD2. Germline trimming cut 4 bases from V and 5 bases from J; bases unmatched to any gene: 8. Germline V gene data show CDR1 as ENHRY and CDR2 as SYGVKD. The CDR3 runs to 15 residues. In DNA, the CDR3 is TGTGCCATCAGTGCTGGTCAGCGGGAGCGAGATACGCAGTATTTT. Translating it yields CAISAGQRERDTQYF.